The 10 T cell receptor beta chains below were found in one sample sequenced in a study of human T cells and chemical hapten exposure. TCRdb reprocessed the 5' RACE reads with MiXCR, giving one entry per CDR3 protein. The data hold 75,000 or so distinct CDR3 sequences, with approximately 15% observed a single time. Whole blood, unfractionated, served as the material for total RNA extraction. These receptors all stem from a female donor in good health.

The rearrangement joins TRBV7-2 to TRBJ2-1; no clear D. The CDR3 loop spans 15 amino acids. Trimming stripped 1 base from V and 0 bases from J, with 7 bases between. Germline values: CDR1 SGHTA, CDR2 FQGNSA. The CDR3 DNA reads TGTGCCAGCAGCTTAGGACGTAACTCCTACAATGAGCAGTTCTTC. It yields the protein CASSLGRNSYNEQFF.

The chain employs TRBV7-6 and TRBJ2-7; no firm D call. Looked up from germline, CDR1 is SGHVS and CDR2 is FNYEAQ. The ends were cut back, 1 base at V and 2 bases at J, with 12 bases in the middle. The length of the CDR3 is 15 residues. CDR3 DNA: TGTGCCAGCAGCTTAGGCGCAGACGCCGCCTACGAGCAGTACTTC. Translating it yields CASSLGADAAYEQYF.

V usage is TRBV20-1 and J usage is TRBJ1-5, with TRBD1 as a possible D gene (6 bases). This CDR3 is 14 amino acids long. CDR1 is DFQATT and CDR2 is SNEGSKA in the germline V gene (reference sequence). The V and J ends lost 6 bases and 6 bases respectively, with 18 bases between them. The CDR3 DNA follows: TGCAGTGCCACGACGGCGGGGGCGGGTCAGCCCCAGCATTTT. Protein sequence: CSATTAGAGQPQHF.

The rearrangement uses TRBV10-3 and TRBJ2-6; no clear D gene. Trimming pared 3 bases from V and 1 base from J, leaving 10 bases between. Germline loops: CDR1 ENHRY, CDR2 SYGVKD. The CDR3 runs to 16 residues. CDR3 in amino acids: CAISDCWYSGANVLTF. In nucleotides, the CDR3 is TGTGCCATCAGTGATTGTTGGTATTCTGGGGCCAACGTCCTGACTTTC.

This chain links TRBV7-2 with TRBJ1-1; D remains unclear. The V gene's germline CDR1 is SGHTA and CDR2 FQGNSA. The CDR3 has 15 residues. V lost 0 bases and J 4 bases, leaving 12 bases between the germline ends. CDR3 sequence (DNA): TGTGCCAGCAGCTTAGCGCGACACCGAAGCACTGAAGCTTTCTTT. The encoded protein is CASSLARHRSTEAFF.

The rearrangement joins TRBV7-9 to TRBJ1-2; unclear D gene. CDR1 and CDR2 from the germline V gene are SEHNR and FQNEAQ (reference sequence). This CDR3 region has 15 residues. Trimming took 1 base from V and 6 from J, leaving 15 bases between them. CDR3 protein: CASSLGESRPDGYTF. The CDR3 DNA reads as TGTGCCAGCAGCTTAGGCGAGTCTCGACCCGATGGCTACACCTTC.

The chain carries TRBV4-1 and TRBJ2-1; TRBD1 might be the D (5 bases). The germline CDR1 and CDR2 sequences are MGHRA and YSYEKL. The V end was cut by 3 bases, the J end by 13 bases, with 25 bases between. The CDR3 spans 16 residues. The DNA of the CDR3 is TGCGCCAGCAGCCAGTCACCCAGGGAAGGGAAAAATGGTCAGTTCTTC. As protein: CASSQSPREGKNGQFF.

This clonotype was recorded a few times. The gene calls are TRBV2 and TRBJ1-5, with 9 positions matching TRBD1. CDR3 length: 15 amino acids. Looked up from germline, CDR1 is SNHLY and CDR2 is FYNNEI. V dropped 5 bases and J dropped 4; count of bases not matched to a gene: 6. As DNA, the CDR3 is TGTGCCAGCAGTTGGGGACAGGGCAAAAATCAGCCCCAGCATTTT. Protein sequence: CASSWGQGKNQPQHF.

The chain carries TRBV7-9 and TRBJ1-5; 7 positions agree with TRBD1. CDR1 and CDR2 from the germline V gene are SEHNR and FQNEAQ (reference sequence). J was trimmed by 2 bases and V by 4 bases; bases with no gene match: 14. This CDR3 spans 18 amino acids. The CDR3 nucleotides are TGTGCCAGCAGCTCCCGAAAGGTAGGGGGCGAAGGCAATCAGCCCCAGCATTTT. Amino acid sequence: CASSSRKVGGEGNQPQHF. Supplemented by reference TRBV7-9 and TRBJ1-5, the full variable domain reads DTGVSQNPRHKITKRGQNVTFRCDPISEHNRLYWYRQTLGQGPEFLTYFQNEAQLEKSRLLSDRFSAERPKGSFSTLEIQRTEQGDSAMYLCASSSRKVGGEGNQPQHFGDGTRLSIL.

The chain couples TRBV5-8 to TRBJ2-1; TRBD1 or TRBD2 may be the D gene (5 bases each). V lost 0 bases, J lost 0 bases, and 13 bases lay in between. The CDR3 spans 17 residues. From germline, CDR1 is SGHTS and CDR2 YDEGEE. The CDR3 reads CASSLGWDLSSYNEQFF. Written as DNA, the CDR3 is TGTGCCAGCAGCTTGGGATGGGACCTCAGCTCCTACAATGAGCAGTTCTTC.